Presented here are 6 T cell receptor beta chains from one specimen sequenced in a study of cytomegalovirus exposure and HLA in healthy donors. PCR used 60 Vbeta primers and 13 Jbeta primers. Measured with immunoSEQ multiplex PCR; TCRdb has only the in-frame clones, and not every one. This table holds 150,000 to 200,000 clones, around nine tenths found once. Sequencing was performed on PBMCs. The source is a woman aged 18-35 years in good health and CMV-seronegative.

The chain recombines TRBV21-1 with TRBJ2-4; TRBD2 was called by the table and not checked on the DNA. TRBV21-1 is described as a pseudogene. This CDR3 contains 18 residues. The chain's CDR3 is CASSKSRLAGLAKNIQYF. The CDR3 coding sequence is TGTGCCAGCAGCAAAAGCCGACTAGCGGGACTAGCCAAAAACATTCAGTACTTC.

This clone appeared once. The chain is built from TRBV2 and TRBJ2-7; 10 bases align to TRBD1. The J segment lost 6 bases and the V segment lost 6 bases, leaving 2 bases of the junction unmatched. Germline assignment: CDR1 SNHLY and CDR2 FYNNEI. This CDR3 has 12 residues. The CDR3 spells CASRDRGPEQYF. The CDR3 nucleotides are TGTGCCAGCAGAGACAGGGGGCCCGAGCAGTACTTC.

Comments on this clone: The germline gene is not matched at one end of the junction; a read error may be the cause. The genes are TRBV6-6 and TRBJ1-5; 7 bases agree with TRBD1. There are 16 residues in the CDR3. Germline values: CDR1 MNHNY, CDR2 SVGAGI (reference sequence). CDR3 in DNA: TGTGCCAGCAGTCACTCACAGGGGAATAGCAATCAGCCCCAGCATTTT. Amino acids: CASSHSQGNSNQPQHF.

This clone was observed a single time. J is TRBJ2-5 and V is TRBV6-5; D is perhaps TRBD1 (7 bases). Germline assignment: CDR1 MNHEY and CDR2 SVGAGI. Deletions cut 0 bases from V and 5 bases from J, with 16 bases between. There are 16 residues in the CDR3. CDR3 region: CASSYSQGGGEETQYF. DNA of the CDR3: TGTGCCAGCAGTTACTCTCAGGGGGGCGGGGAGGAGACCCAGTACTTC.

This clone was observed a few times. V is TRBV5-1 and J is TRBJ2-7; maybe TRBD1 (5 bases). This CDR3 has 16 amino acids. Trimming removed 0 bases at V and 0 bases at J, with 13 bases between. Looked up from germline, CDR1 is SGHRS and CDR2 is YFSETQ. The CDR3 DNA is TGCGCCAGCAGCTTGGCCAAGGGGCTAAGCTCCTACGAGCAGTACTTC. This encodes CASSLAKGLSSYEQYF. Using reference TRBV5-1 and TRBJ2-7 for the parts outside the CDR3, the full variable domain is KAGVTQTPRYLIKTRGQQVTLSCSPISGHRSVSWYQQTPGQGLQFLFEYFSETQRNKGNFPGRFSGRQFSNSRSEMNVSTLELGDSALYLCASSLAKGLSSYEQYFGPGTRLTVT.

This chain connects TRBV10-3 to TRBJ1-6; possible D gene TRBD1, 5 bases. CDR1 ENHRY and CDR2 SYGVKD come from the germline V gene. The CDR3 extends over 13 amino acids. V was clipped by 7 bases and J by 5 bases, with 9 bases between them. The CDR3 loop is CAIKQGDNSPLHF. CDR3 sequence (DNA): TGTGCCATCAAGCAGGGTGATAATTCACCCCTCCACTTT.